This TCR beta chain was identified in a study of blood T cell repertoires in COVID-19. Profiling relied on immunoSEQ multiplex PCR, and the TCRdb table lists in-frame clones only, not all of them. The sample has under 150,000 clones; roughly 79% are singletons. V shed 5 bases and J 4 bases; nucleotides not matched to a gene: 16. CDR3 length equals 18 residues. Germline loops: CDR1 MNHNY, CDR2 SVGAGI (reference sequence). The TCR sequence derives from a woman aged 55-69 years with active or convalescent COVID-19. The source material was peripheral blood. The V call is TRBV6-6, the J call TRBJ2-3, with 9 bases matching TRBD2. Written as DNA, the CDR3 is TGTGCCAGCAGTCTGGGGTCTAGCGGGATCGGTCGATCAGATACGCAGTATTTT. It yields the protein CASSLGSSGIGRSDTQYF.